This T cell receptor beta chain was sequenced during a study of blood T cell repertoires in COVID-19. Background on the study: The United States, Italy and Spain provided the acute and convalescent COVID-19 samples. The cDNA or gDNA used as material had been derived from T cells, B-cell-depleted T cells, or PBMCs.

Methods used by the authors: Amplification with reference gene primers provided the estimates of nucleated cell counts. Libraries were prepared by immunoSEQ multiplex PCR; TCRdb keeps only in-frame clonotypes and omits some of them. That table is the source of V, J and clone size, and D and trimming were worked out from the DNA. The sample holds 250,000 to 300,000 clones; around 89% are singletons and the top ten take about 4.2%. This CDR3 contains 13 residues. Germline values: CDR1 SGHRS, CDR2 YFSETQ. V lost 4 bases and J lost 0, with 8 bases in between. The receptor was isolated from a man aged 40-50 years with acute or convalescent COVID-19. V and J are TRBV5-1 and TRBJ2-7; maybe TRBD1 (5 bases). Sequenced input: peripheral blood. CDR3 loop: CASSRRDSYEQYF. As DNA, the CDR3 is TGCGCCAGCAGCCGCAGGGACTCCTACGAGCAGTACTTC.